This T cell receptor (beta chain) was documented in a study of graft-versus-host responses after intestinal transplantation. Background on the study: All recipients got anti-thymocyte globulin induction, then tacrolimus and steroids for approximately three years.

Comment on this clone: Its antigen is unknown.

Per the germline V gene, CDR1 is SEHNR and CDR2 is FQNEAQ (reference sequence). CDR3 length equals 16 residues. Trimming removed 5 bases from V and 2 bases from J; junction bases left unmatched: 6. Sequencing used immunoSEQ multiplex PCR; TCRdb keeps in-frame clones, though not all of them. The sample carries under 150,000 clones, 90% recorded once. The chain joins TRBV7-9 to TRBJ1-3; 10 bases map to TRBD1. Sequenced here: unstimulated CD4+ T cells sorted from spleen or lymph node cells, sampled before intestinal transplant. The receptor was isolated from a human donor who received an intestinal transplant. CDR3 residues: CASSGPGQGTGNTIYF. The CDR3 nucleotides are TGTGCCAGCAGCGGCCCGGGACAGGGGACTGGAAACACCATATATTTT.